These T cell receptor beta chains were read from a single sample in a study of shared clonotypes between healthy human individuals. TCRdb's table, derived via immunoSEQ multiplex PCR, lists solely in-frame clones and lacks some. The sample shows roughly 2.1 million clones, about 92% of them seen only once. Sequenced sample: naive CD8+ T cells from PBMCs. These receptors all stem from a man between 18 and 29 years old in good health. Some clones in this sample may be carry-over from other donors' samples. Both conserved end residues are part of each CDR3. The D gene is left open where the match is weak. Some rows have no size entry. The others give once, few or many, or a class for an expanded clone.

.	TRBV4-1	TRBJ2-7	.	TGCGCCAGCAGCCAAGGCGGGACGGGCTACGAGCAGTACTTC	CASSQGGTGYEQYF
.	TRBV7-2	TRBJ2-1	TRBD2	TGTGCCAGCAGCGGGCACGGGACTACGATTGAGCAGTTCTTC	CASSGHGTTIEQFF
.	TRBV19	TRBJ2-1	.	TGTGCCAGTAGTATAATGGGGAACAGCCTTCTCTACAATGAGCAGTTCTTC	CASSIMGNSLLYNEQFF
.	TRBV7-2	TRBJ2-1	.	TGTGCCAGCAGCTTAAAGGGGGGACCCCACGTTTTGAATGAGCAGTTCTTC	CASSLKGGPHVLNEQFF
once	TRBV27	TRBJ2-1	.	TGTGCCAGCAGTTTATCTACTAGTGTGTGGAATGAGCAGTTCTTC	CASSLSTSVWNEQFF
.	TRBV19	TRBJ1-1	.	TGTGCCAGTAGTATTGCGGGCTGGGGGAACACTGAAGCTTTCTTT	CASSIAGWGNTEAFF
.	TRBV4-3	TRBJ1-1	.	TGCGCCAGCAGCCAAGATATTTTCCAGGGTGATGAAGCTTTCTTT	CASSQDIFQGDEAFF
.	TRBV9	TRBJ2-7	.	TGTGCCAGCAGCGATGACGGACTCTCCTACGAGCAGTACTTC	CASSDDGLSYEQYF
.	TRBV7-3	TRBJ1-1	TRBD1	TGTGCCAGCAGCTTATCGGCAGGGGGGACTGAAGCTTTCTTT	CASSLSAGGTEAFF
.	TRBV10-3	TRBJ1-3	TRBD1	TGTGCCATTTGGACAGGCACATACTCTGGAAACACCATATATTTT	CAIWTGTYSGNTIYF
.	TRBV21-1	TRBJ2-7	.	TGTGCCAGCAGCAAAGATGCAGATCGCTACGAGCAGTACTTC	CASSKDADRYEQYF
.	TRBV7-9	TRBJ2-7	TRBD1	TGTGCCAGCAGCTACAGGGGTTTCGACGAGCAGTACTTC	CASSYRGFDEQYF
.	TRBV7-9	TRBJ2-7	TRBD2	TGTGCCAGCAGCCCGGGGGGACCCTACGAGCAGTACTTC	CASSPGGPYEQYF
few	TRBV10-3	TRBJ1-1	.	TGTGCCATCAGACAGGGCAACACTGAAGCTTTCTTT	CAIRQGNTEAFF
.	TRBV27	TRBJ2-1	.	TGTGCCAGCCTCTTCCTGAATGAGCAGTTCTTC	CASLFLNEQFF
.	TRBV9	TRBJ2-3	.	TGTGCCAGCAGCCCGGACCAGTCCTTGGGAGATACGCAGTATTTT	CASSPDQSLGDTQYF
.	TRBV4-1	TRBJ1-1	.	TGCGCCAGCAGCCAAGTTCGGGATAACACTGAAGCTTTCTTT	CASSQVRDNTEAFF
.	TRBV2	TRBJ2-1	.	TGTGCCAGCAGTGAAGAGGAGGGGGCACGTGAGCAGTTCTTC	CASSEEEGAREQFF
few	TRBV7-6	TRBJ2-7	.	TGTGCCAGCGGCCCCGGGGACTCCTACGAGCAGTACTTC	CASGPGDSYEQYF
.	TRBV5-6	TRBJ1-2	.	TGTGCCAGCAGCTCGGACGTCATTCCCACTACTAACTATGGCTACACCTTC	CASSSDVIPTTNYGYTF
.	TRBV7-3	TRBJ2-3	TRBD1	TGTGCCAGCAGCTCGACAGGGGGTCAGGCAGATACGCAGTATTTT	CASSSTGGQADTQYF
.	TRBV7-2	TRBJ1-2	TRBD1	TGTGCCAGCAGCTTCCGAGGCGACAGGGCCATAGCCTCCTATGGCTACACCTTC	CASSFRGDRAIASYGYTF
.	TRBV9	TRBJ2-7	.	TGTGCCAGCAGCGTAGATGGGGCCAACGAGCAGTACTTC	CASSVDGANEQYF
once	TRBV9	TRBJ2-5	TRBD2	TGTGCCAGCAGCGTAGCGGCTAGCGGGAGTATGGAGACCCAGTACTTC	CASSVAASGSMETQYF
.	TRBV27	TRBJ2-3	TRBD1	TGTGCCAGCAGTGCAGGGACAGCAGTCACAGATACGCAGTATTTT	CASSAGTAVTDTQYF
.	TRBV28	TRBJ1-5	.	TGTGCCAGCAGTGGCCATCGGGGTCAGCCCCAGCATTTT	CASSGHRGQPQHF
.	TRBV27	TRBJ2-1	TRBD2	TGTGCCAGCAGTCCGGCTAGCGGTAGTACCTACAATGAGCAGTTCTTC	CASSPASGSTYNEQFF
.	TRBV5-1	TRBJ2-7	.	TGCGCCAGCACCTCGGGGGGCGTCAAGTACGAGCAGTACTTC	CASTSGGVKYEQYF
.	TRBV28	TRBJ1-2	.	TGTGCCAGCAGCCCGACCCTGTTACAGCCAAACTATGGCTACACCTTC	CASSPTLLQPNYGYTF
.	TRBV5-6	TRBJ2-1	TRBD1	TGTGCCAGCAGCTTGGCCCTTGGACAGGGACACAATGAGCAGTTCTTC	CASSLALGQGHNEQFF
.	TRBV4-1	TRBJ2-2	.	TGCGCCAGCAGCCGGAGGGACTTTATTACCGGGGAGCTGTTTTTT	CASSRRDFITGELFF
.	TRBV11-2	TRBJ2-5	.	TGTGCCAGCAGCTTATCCACGGGACCCGGGCGAGGAGAGACCCAGTACTTC	CASSLSTGPGRGETQYF
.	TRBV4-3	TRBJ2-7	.	TGCGCCAGCAGCCAGGACCGGGACACCCTGTACGAGCAGTACTTC	CASSQDRDTLYEQYF